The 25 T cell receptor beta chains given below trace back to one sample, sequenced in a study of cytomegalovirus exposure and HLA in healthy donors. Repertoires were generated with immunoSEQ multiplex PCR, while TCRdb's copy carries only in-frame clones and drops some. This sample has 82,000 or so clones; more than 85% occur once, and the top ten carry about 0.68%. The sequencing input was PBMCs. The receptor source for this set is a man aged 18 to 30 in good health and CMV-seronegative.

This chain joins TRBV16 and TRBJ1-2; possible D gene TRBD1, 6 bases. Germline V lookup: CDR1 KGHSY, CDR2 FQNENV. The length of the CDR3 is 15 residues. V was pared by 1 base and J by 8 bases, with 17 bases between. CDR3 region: CASSQYSGGAAGYTF. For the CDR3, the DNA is TGTGCCAGCAGCCAATATAGCGGGGGCGCAGCCGGCTACACCTTC.

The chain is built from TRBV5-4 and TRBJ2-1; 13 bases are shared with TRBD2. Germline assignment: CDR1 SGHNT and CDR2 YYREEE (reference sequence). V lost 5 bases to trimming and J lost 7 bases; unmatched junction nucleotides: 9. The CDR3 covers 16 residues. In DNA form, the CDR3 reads TGTGCCAGCAGGTGGACTAGCGGGAGAGGGGAAAATGAGCAGTTCTTC. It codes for CASRWTSGRGENEQFF.

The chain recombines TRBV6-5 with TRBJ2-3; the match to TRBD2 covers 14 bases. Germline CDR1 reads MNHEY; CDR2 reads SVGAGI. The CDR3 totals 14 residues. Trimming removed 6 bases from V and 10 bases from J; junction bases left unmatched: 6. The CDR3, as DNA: TGTGCCAGCAGGTCGACTAGCGGGGGGGCATCGCAGTATTTT. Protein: CASRSTSGGASQYF.

CDR3 in DNA: TGTGCCAGCAGCTTGGGGGGAGGTAACAATCAGCCCCAGCATTTT. This encodes CASSLGGGNNQPQHF. The chain employs TRBV11-3 and TRBJ1-5; D perhaps matches TRBD1 (5 bases). CDR3 length equals 15 residues. Per the germline V gene, CDR1 is SGHNT and CDR2 is YENEEA. Trimming pared 3 bases from V and 3 bases from J, leaving 12 bases between.

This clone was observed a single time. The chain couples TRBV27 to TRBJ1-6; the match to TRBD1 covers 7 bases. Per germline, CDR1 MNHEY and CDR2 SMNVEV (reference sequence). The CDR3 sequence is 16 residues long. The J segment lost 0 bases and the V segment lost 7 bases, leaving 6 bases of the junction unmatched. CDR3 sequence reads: CASKPGQSSYNSPLHF. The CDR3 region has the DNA TGTGCCAGCAAGCCGGGACAGAGCTCCTATAATTCACCCCTCCACTTT.

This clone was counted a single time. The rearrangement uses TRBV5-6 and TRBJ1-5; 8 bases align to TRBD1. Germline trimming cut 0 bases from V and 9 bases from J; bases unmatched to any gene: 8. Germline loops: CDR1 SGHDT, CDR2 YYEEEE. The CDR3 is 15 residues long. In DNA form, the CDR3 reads TGTGCCAGCAGCTTGGAGGGGACAGGAGGGGGGCCCCAGCATTTT. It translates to CASSLEGTGGGPQHF.

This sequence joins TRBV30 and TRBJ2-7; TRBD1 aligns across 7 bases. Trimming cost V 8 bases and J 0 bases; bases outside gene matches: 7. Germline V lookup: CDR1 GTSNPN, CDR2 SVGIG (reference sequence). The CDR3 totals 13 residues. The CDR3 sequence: CARRDRVSYEQYF. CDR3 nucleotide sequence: TGTGCCCGACGAGACAGGGTCTCCTACGAGCAGTACTTC.

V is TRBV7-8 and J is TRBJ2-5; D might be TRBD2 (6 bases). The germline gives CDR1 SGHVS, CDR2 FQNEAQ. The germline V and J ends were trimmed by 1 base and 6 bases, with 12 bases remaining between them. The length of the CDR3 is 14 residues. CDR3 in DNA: TGTGCCAGCAGCTTAGATGAGGGGAGGAAGACCCAGTACTTC. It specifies CASSLDEGRKTQYF.

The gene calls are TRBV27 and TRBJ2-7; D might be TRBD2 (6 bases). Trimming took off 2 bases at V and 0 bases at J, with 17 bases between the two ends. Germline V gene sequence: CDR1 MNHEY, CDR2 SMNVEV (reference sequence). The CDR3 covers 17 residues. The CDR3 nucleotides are TGTGCCAGCAGTTTAATTAGCCGCGGGAAAAGCTCCTACGAGCAGTACTTC. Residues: CASSLISRGKSSYEQYF.

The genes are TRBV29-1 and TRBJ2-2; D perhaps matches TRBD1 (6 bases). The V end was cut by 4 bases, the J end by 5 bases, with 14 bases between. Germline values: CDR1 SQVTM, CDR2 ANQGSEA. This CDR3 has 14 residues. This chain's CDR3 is CSVAPQGRTGELFF. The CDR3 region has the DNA TGCAGCGTTGCGCCACAGGGAAGGACCGGGGAGCTGTTTTTT.

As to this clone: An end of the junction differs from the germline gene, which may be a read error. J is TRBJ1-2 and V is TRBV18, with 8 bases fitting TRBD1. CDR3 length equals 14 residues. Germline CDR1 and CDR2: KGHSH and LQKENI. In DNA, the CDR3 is TGTGCCAGCTCCTCGGGGGGACAGGCTGGATGGTTGGCCTTC. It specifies CASSSGGQAGWLAF.

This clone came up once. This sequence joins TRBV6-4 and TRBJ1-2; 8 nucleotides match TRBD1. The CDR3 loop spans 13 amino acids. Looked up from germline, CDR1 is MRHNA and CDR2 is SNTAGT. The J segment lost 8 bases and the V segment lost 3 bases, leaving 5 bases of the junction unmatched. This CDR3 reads CASSEGTGKGYTF. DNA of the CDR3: TGTGCCAGCAGTGAGGGGACAGGAAAAGGCTACACCTTC.

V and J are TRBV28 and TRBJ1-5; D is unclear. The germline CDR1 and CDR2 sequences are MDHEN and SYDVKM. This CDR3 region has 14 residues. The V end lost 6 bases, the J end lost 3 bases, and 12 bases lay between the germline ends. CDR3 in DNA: TGTGCCAGCAGATCTTCCCCCCCCAATCAGCCCCAGCATTTT. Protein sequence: CASRSSPPNQPQHF.

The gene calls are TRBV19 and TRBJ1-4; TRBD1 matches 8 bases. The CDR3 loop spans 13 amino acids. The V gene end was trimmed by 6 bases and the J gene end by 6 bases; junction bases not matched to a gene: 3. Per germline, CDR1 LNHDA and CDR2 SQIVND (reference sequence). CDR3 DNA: TGTGCCAGTAGCTCACAGGGGGATGAAAAACTGTTTTTT. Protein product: CASSSQGDEKLFF.

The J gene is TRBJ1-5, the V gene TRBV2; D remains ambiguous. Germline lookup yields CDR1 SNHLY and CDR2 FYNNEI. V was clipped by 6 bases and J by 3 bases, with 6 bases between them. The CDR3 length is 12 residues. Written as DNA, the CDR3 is TGTGCCAGCAGCAGAAACAATCAGCCCCAGCATTTT. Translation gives CASSRNNQPQHF.

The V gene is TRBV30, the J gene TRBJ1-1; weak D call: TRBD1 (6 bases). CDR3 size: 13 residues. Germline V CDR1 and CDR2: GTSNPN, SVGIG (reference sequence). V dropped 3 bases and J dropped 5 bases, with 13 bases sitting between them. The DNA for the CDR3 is TGTGCCTGGAGGGGCCAGGGGTATACTGAAGCTTTCTTT. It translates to CAWRGQGYTEAFF.

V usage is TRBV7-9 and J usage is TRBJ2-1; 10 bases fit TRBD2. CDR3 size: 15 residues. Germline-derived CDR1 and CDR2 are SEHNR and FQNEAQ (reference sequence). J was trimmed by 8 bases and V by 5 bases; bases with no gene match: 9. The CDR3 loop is CASSQEPSGRDEQFF. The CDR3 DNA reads TGTGCCAGCAGCCAGGAGCCCAGCGGGAGGGATGAGCAGTTCTTC.

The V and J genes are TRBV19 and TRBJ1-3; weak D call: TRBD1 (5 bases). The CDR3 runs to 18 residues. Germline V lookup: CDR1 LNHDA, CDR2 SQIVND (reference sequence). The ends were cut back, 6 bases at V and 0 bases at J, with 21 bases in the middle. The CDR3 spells CASSPNHQGRVSGNTIYF. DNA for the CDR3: TGTGCCAGTAGCCCAAATCATCAGGGTAGGGTCTCTGGAAACACCATATATTTT.

The CDR3 protein is CASSGQGVDNQPQHF. The CDR3 DNA reads as TGTGCCAGCAGCGGACAGGGGGTCGACAATCAGCCCCAGCATTTT. The chain has TRBV9 and TRBJ1-5; TRBD1 aligns across 9 bases. CDR1 is SGDLS, CDR2 YYNGEE, per germline. The CDR3 has 15 amino acids. V lost 3 bases, J lost 3 bases, and 4 bases stayed unmatched.

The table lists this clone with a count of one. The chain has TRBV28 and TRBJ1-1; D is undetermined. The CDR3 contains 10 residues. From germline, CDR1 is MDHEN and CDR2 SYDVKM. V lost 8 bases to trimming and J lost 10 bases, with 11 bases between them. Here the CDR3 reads CASGRPGAFF. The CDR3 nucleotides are TGTGCCAGCGGTCGCCCCGGAGCTTTCTTT.

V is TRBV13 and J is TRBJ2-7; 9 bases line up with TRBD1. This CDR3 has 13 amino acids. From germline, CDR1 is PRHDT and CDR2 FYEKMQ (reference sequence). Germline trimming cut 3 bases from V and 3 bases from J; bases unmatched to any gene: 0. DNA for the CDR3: TGTGCCAGCAGCTTGGACAGGGGCTACGAGCAGTACTTC. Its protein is CASSLDRGYEQYF.

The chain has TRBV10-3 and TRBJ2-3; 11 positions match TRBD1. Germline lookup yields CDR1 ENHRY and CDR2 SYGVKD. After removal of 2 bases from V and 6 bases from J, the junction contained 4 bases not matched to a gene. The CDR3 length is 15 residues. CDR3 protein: CAISEGQGALDTQYF. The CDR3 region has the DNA TGTGCCATCAGTGAGGGACAGGGGGCGCTGGATACGCAGTATTTT.

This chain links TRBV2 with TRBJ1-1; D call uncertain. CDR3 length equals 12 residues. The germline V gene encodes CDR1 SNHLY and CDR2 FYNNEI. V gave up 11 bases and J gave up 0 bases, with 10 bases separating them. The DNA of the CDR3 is TGTGCCCGGGGAGTCGTGAACACTGAAGCTTTCTTT. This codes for CARGVVNTEAFF.

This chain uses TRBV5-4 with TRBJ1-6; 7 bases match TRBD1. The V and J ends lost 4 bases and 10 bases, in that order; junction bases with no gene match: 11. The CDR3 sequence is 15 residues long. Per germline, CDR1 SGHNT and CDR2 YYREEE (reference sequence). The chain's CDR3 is CASSLAGTEASPLHF. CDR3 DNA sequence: TGTGCCAGCAGCCTGGCCGGGACAGAGGCATCACCCCTCCACTTT. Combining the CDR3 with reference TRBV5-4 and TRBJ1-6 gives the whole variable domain ETGVTQSPTHLIKTRGQQVTLRCSSQSGHNTVSWYQQALGQGPQFIFQYYREEENGRGNFPPRFSGLQFPNYSSELNVNALELDDSALYLCASSLAGTEASPLHFGNGTRLTVT.

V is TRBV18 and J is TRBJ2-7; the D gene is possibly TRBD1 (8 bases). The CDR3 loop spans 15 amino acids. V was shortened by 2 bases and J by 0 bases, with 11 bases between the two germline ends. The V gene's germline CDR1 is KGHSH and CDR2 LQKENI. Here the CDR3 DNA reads TGTGCCAGCTCACCAAGCGGGACAGGCTCCTACGAGCAGTACTTC. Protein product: CASSPSGTGSYEQYF.